This record looks at one TCR beta chain sequence and its context. In its sample, this clonotype was seen a few times. This receptor's antigen is unknown. No base quality values were provided; no much bigger clone lies one nucleotide off. CDR1 SGHAT and CDR2 FQNNGV are derived from the germline V gene. Including the terminal cysteine and phenylalanine, the CDR3 comprises 11 residues. Only the CDR3 portion is preserved as DNA: 33 bases, with reading frame beginning at the first base. The germline ends are 11 bases apart after V is trimmed by 5 bases and J by 9 bases. The library was produced with multiplex PCR. Sequencing took place on an Illumina HiSeq 4000. iRepertoire HTBI primers and Arm-PCR amplification of CDR3 regions were used to construct TCR beta libraries. Before sequencing, the PCR products underwent gel purification. The published analysis was carried out like this. Gene usage analysis of CDR3 amino acid clonotypes used the 62 TRBV and around 13 TRBJ segments found across samples. COPE and FqMerger were used to merge filtered high-quality paired reads into contigs. BLAST was used to align contigs to IMGT TRBV, TRBD and TRBJ reference genes, with CDR3 defined following IMGT. Any clonotype with a frequency above 0.1% was classified as a highly expanded clone. Shannon entropy served as the measure of repertoire diversity, while the Gini coefficient captured V-J evenness. A clonotype found in more than one individual was treated as public. The public reads were reprocessed in TCRdb via fastp at Q25 and MiXCR, keeping in-frame beta chains. Every distinct CDR3 protein forms one entry, paired with its most common genes and DNA. These V and J calls originate from TCRdb's pipeline instead of the authors' own analysis. For this sample there are 500,000 to 800,000 distinct CDR3 sequences; approximately 31% appear just once. Together, the top ten hold roughly 41% of the sample.

These data come from a study of regulatory T cells in long-lasting Graves disease (dated by TCRdb to the early 2020s). About the study as a whole: Persistent Graves' disease was defined as persistently positive TSH receptor autoantibodies together with antithyroid drug treatment for over 5 years. A total of around 33 samples were covered by TCR sequencing, comprising roughly 13 persistent and roughly 20 newly diagnosed Graves' disease patients. The study was conducted in China and was registered as a clinical trial. Peripheral blood TCR sequencing and RNA sequencing compared persistent Graves' disease patients with newly diagnosed Graves' disease patients. Persistent Graves' disease patients in the clinical cohort had taken antithyroid drugs for approximately 10 years on average. What the study reported, not specific to this receptor: Persistent patients shared more public clonotypes among themselves (around 2,500) than newly diagnosed patients did (roughly 910). The authors noted that the small sample size was a limitation that may lower accuracy. Sequencing and analysis were limited to the TCR beta chain. Peripheral blood alone was examined, since thyroid tissue, which constituted the primary lesion, could not be accessed. Persistent Graves' disease patients showed lower TCR Shannon entropy and fewer highly expanded clones than newly diagnosed patients, suggesting clonal expansion. TRBV28, TRBJ1-2 and TRBJ2-5 were preferentially used in persistent disease, while TRBV20-1 and TRBJ2-1 were favored in newly diagnosed disease.

The time point label of this sample denotes: persistent/refractory GD, antithyroid drugs over 5 years with positive TRAb. For both TCR sequencing and RNA sequencing, RNA was extracted from PBMCs in TRIzol. Graves' disease was diagnosed according to American Thyroid Association guidelines. Patients for the study were recruited at an endocrinology department in Xi'an, China. Each patient gave roughly 8.4 milliliters of peripheral blood, collected in an EDTA anticoagulant tube. Ficoll Paque Plus density gradient separation was used to isolate PBMCs, and no additional T cell sorting was done. RNA quality was checked with an Agilent 2100 Bioanalyzer and agarose gel, and concentration with a NanoDrop 2000.

The sequence was obtained from a female donor with Graves disease. Material: peripheral blood mononuclear cells (PBMCs), obtained when the disease was refractory, from a patient treated with antithyroid drugs. The V and J genes are TRBV11-2 and TRBJ2-7; TRBD1 is perhaps the D gene, given 5 matching bases. The CDR3 protein: CASSNNQGQYF. Read as DNA, the sequence is TGTGCCAGCAGCAACAACCAGGGGCAGTACTTC.